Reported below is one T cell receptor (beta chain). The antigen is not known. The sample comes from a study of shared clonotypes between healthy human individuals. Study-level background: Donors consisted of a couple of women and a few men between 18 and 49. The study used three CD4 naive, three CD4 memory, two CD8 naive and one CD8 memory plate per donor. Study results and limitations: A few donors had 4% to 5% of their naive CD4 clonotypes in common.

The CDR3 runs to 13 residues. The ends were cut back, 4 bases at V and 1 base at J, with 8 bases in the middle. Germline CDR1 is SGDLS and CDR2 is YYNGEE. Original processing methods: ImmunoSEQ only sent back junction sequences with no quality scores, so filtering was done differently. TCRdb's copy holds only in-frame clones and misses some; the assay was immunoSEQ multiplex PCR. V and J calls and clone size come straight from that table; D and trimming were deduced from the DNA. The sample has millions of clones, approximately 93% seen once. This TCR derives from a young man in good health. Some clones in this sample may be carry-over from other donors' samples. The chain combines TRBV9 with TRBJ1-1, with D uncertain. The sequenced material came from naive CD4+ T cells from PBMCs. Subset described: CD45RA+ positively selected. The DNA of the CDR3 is TGTGCCAGCAGCCCGCATCAGAACACTGAAGCTTTCTTT. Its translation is CASSPHQNTEAFF.